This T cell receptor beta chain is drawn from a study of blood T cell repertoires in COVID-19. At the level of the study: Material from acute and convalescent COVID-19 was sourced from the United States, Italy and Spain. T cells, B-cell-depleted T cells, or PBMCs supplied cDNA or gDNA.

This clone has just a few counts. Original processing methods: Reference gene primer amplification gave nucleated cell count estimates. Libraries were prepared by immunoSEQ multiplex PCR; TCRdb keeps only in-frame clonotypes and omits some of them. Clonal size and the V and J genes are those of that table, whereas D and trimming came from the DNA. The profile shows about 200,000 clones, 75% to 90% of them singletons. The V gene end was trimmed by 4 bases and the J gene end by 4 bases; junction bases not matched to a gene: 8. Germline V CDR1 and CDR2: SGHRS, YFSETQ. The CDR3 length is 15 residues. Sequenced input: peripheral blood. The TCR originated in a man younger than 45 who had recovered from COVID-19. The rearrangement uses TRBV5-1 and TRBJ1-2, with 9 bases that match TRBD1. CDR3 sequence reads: CASSPPTGGIYGYTF. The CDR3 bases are TGCGCCAGCAGCCCTCCGACAGGGGGAATCTATGGCTACACCTTC.